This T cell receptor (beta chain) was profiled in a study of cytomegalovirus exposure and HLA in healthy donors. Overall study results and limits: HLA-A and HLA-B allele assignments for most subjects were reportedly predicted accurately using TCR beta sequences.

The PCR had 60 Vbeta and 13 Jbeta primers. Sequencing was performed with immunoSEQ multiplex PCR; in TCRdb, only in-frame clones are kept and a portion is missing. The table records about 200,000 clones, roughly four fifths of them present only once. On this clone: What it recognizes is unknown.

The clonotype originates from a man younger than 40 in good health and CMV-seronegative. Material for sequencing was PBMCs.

Written as DNA, the CDR3 is TGTGCCAGCAGCTTGGCCGACAGGGACTCTGGAAACACCATATATTTT. Amino acid sequence: CASSLADRDSGNTIYF. V usage is TRBV5-6 and J usage is TRBJ1-3; 7 nucleotides align to TRBD1. The germline gives CDR1 SGHDT, CDR2 YYEEEE. V gave up 0 bases and J gave up 0 bases; unmatched junction bases: 3. This CDR3 has 16 amino acids.